This T cell receptor (beta chain) comes out of a study of Graves' ophthalmopathy and Graves' hyperthyroidism. Notes on the study in general: Blood also carried most expanded thyroid clonotypes exceeding 0.001 frequency.

Ophthalmopathy donors were characterized by moderate-to-severe activity, CAS of at least 3, NOSPECS of at least 4, and duration under 3 months. Orbital computed tomography and thyroid ultrasound, along with TRAb, serum thyroxine and clinical symptoms, underpinned diagnosis. PBMCs stemmed from roughly 9.4 ml of fresh peripheral blood. CDR3 length: 15 amino acids. With 1 base removed from V and 1 base from J, the gap between germline ends came to 8 bases. Germline CDR1 is SEHNR and CDR2 is FQNEAQ (reference sequence). Using RNA transcripts, the TCR beta CDR3 regions were amplified. An initial RT-PCR round employing HTBI primers preceded a second-round multiplex PCR. TCRdb recomputed calls from the multiplex PCR reads with MiXCR, one row per CDR3 protein. The sample includes a few hundred thousand distinct CDR3 sequences, about 17% seen only once; the top ten take about 1.6%. This clonotype was detected many times. As yet, its antigen is unknown.

This receptor was taken from a woman younger than 35 with Graves' ophthalmopathy. V gene TRBV7-9 combines with J gene TRBJ2-4; D perhaps matches TRBD2 (5 bases). Sequenced input: peripheral blood. The CDR3 loop is CASSLGETAKNIQYF. The DNA of the CDR3 is TGTGCCAGCAGCTTAGGGGAGACGGCCAAAAACATTCAGTACTTC.